These T cell receptor beta chains were read from a single sample in a study of radiotherapy plus CTLA-4 blockade in lung cancer. Produced via immunoSEQ multiplex PCR; TCRdb's table is partial and in-frame only. The sample carries tens of thousands of clones, more than 85% recorded once. The sample here was peripheral blood, taken from a patient treated with radiotherapy plus ipilimumab. The receptors were gathered from a human donor with non-small cell lung cancer that progressed on radiotherapy plus ipilimumab. Both conserved end residues are part of each CDR3. Each record gives: D gene, clone size, V gene, J gene, CDR3 DNA, CDR3 protein. D genes are given only for firm matches. Expanded clones get a size class; other rows say once, few or many, or leave the size out.

-	-	TRBV29-1	TRBJ2-5	TGCAGCGTTGAAGTCGGCACCCCGTGGGAGACCCAGTACTTC	CSVEVGTPWETQYF
TRBD2	-	TRBV9	TRBJ2-7	TGTGCCAGCAGCCGCGGGAGTGCCTACGAGCAGTACTTC	CASSRGSAYEQYF
-	-	TRBV5-5	TRBJ2-7	TGTGCCAGCAGCAACGGACAGACCTACGAGCAGTACTTC	CASSNGQTYEQYF
TRBD1	-	TRBV12-5	TRBJ1-2	TGTGCTAGTGGTTTGGTCCGGACAGGCCAACCCTATGGCTACACCTTC	CASGLVRTGQPYGYTF
-	medium-sized	TRBV7-2	TRBJ1-1	TGTGCCAGCAGCTTAGGGTATAACACTGAAGCTTTCTTT	CASSLGYNTEAFF
TRBD2	-	TRBV6-5	TRBJ2-7	TGTGCCAGCAGCCTGACTAGCGGGATATCCTACGAGCAGTACTTC	CASSLTSGISYEQYF
TRBD1	-	TRBV6-4	TRBJ1-1	TGTGCCAGCAACCTTGACAGGGCGGGCACTGAAGCTTTCTTT	CASNLDRAGTEAFF
-	-	TRBV6-5	TRBJ2-1	TGTGCCAGCAGCCACCGACGGCCTTACAATGAGCAGTTCTTC	CASSHRRPYNEQFF
TRBD2	-	TRBV10-1	TRBJ2-3	TGCGCCAGCGAGCGGGAGCGTGGGCGTGGCACAGATACGCAGTATTTT	CASERERGRGTDTQYF
TRBD2	-	TRBV7-2	TRBJ2-5	TGTGCCAGCAGCCCAGGAGGTAGCGGGAGTGAGACCCAGTACTTC	CASSPGGSGSETQYF
-	once	TRBV11-2	TRBJ2-7	TGTGCCAGCAGCTTCCACAGCCTCTACGAGCAGTACTTC	CASSFHSLYEQYF
-	-	TRBV5-1	TRBJ1-4	TGCGCCAGCAGCTTGGCCGGGGGGGCCTATGAAAAACTGTTTTTT	CASSLAGGAYEKLFF
TRBD1	-	TRBV6-5	TRBJ1-1	TGTGCCAGCAGTTATCACCAGGGGGGGAACACTGAAGCTTTCTTT	CASSYHQGGNTEAFF
-	few	TRBV19	TRBJ1-3	TGTGCCAGTAGCCGGGCTGGAAACACCATATATTTT	CASSRAGNTIYF
-	-	TRBV4-2	TRBJ2-1	TGTGCCAGCAGCCAAGTCGGGCGGAGCTCCTACAATGAGCAGTTCTTC	CASSQVGRSSYNEQFF
-	-	TRBV19	TRBJ1-1	TGTGCCAGTAGCTCTCAAAGCCTAATCACTGAAGCTTTCTTT	CASSSQSLITEAFF
-	-	TRBV5-1	TRBJ2-7	TGCGCCAGCAGGGTTGGGGGACCCTACGAGCAGTACTTC	CASRVGGPYEQYF
TRBD2	-	TRBV10-3	TRBJ2-7	TGTGCCATCAGTGAAACGACTAGCGGGGGATACGAGCAGTACTTC	CAISETTSGGYEQYF
-	-	TRBV6-5	TRBJ2-1	TGTGCCAGCAGTTACTCTATCGAGGAGACACGGTTGGGGCAGTTCTTC	CASSYSIEETRLGQFF
-	-	TRBV7-9	TRBJ2-7	TGTGCCAGCAGCTTATTAGTTTCTTGGGGTAAGGACTACGAGCAGTACTTC	CASSLLVSWGKDYEQYF
TRBD2	-	TRBV7-6	TRBJ2-5	TGTGCCAGCAGCCCCGGACTAGCGAAAGAGACCCAGTACTTC	CASSPGLAKETQYF
-	-	TRBV18	TRBJ2-3	TGTGCCAGCTCACCACCGACTAGTCCAGATACGCAGTATTTT	CASSPPTSPDTQYF